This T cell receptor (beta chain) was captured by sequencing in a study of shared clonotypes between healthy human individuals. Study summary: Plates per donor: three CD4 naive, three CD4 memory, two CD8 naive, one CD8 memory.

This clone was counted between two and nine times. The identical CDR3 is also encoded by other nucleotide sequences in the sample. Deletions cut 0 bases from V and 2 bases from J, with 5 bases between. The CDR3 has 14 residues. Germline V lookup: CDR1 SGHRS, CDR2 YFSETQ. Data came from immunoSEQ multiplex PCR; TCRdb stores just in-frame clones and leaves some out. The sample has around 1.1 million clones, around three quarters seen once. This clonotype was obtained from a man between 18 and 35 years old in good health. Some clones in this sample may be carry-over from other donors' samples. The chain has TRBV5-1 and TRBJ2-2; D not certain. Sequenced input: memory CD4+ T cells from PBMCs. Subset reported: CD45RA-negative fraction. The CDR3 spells CASSLGSNTGELFF. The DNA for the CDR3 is TGCGCCAGCAGCTTGGGGTCAAACACCGGGGAGCTGTTTTTT.